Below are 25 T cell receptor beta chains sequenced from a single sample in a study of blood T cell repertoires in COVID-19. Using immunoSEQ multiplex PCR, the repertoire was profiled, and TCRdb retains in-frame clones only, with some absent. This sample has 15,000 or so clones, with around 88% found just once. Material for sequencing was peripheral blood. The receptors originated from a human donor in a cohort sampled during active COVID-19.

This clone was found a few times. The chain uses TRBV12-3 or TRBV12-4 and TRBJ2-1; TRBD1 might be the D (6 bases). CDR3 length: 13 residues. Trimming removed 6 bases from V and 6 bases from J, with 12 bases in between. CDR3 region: CASRRGTGNEQFF. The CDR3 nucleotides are TGTGCCAGCAGAAGGGGGACGGGCAATGAGCAGTTCTTC.

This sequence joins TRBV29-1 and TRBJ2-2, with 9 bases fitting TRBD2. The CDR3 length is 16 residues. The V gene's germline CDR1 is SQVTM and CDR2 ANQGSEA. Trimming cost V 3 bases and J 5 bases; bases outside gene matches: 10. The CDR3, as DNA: TGCAGCGTTGAGCCCTTTGCGGGGGGGTTAACCGGGGAGCTGTTTTTT. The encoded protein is CSVEPFAGGLTGELFF.

The CDR3 nucleotides are TGTGCCAGCAGCCTGGGACTAGCGGGGGGGCCGGACCAAGAGACCCAGTACTTC. Protein product: CASSLGLAGGPDQETQYF. The rearrangement links TRBV7-4 to TRBJ2-5; TRBD2 matches at 16 bases. CDR1 SGHVT and CDR2 SQSDAQ come from the germline V gene. The CDR3 consists of 18 residues. The V gene end was trimmed by 5 bases and the J gene end by 0 bases; junction bases not matched to a gene: 6.

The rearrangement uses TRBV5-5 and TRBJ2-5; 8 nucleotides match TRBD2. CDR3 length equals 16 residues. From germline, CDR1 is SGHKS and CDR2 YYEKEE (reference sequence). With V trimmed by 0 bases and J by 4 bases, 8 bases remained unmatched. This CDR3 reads CASSLGRGGLSETQYF. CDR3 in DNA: TGTGCCAGCAGCTTGGGTCGGGGGGGCCTCTCAGAGACCCAGTACTTC.

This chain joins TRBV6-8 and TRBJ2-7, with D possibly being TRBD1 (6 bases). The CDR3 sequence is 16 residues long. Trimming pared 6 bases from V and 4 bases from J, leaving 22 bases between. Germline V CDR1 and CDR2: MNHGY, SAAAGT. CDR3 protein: CASSQGGSMPTYEQYF. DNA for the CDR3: TGTGCCAGCAGCCAAGGGGGATCAATGCCAACTTACGAGCAGTACTTC.

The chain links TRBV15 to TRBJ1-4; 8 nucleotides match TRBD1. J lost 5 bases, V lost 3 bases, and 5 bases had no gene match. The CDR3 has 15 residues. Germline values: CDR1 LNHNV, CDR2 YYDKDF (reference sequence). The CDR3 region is CATSSRTGMNEKLFF. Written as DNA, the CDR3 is TGTGCCACCAGCAGTAGGACAGGGATGAATGAAAAACTGTTTTTT. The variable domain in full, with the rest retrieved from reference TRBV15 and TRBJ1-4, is DAMVIQNPRYQVTQFGKPVTLSCSQTLNHNVMYWYQQKSSQAPKLLFHYYDKDFNNEADTPDNFQSRRPNTSFCFLDIRSPGLGDTAMYLCATSSRTGMNEKLFFGSGTQLSVL.

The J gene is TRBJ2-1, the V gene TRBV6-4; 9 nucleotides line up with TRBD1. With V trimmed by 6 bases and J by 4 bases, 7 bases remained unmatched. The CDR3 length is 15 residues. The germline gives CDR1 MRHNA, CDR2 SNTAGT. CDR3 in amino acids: CASRLDRGLYNEQFF. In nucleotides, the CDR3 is TGTGCCAGCAGGCTAGACAGGGGGTTGTACAATGAGCAGTTCTTC.

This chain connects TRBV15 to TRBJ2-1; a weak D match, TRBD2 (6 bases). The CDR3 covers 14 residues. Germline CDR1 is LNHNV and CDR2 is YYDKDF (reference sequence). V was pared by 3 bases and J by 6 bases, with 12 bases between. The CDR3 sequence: CATSRMGGLNEQFF. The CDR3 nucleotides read TGTGCCACCAGCAGGATGGGGGGTCTCAATGAGCAGTTCTTC. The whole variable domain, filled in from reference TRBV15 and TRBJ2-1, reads DAMVIQNPRYQVTQFGKPVTLSCSQTLNHNVMYWYQQKSSQAPKLLFHYYDKDFNNEADTPDNFQSRRPNTSFCFLDIRSPGLGDTAMYLCATSRMGGLNEQFFGPGTRLTVL.

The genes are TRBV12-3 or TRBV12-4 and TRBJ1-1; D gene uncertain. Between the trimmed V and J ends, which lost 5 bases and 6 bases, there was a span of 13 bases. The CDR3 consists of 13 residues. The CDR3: CASSRPGSAEAFF. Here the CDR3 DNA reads TGTGCCAGCAGTCGGCCGGGGAGCGCTGAAGCTTTCTTT.

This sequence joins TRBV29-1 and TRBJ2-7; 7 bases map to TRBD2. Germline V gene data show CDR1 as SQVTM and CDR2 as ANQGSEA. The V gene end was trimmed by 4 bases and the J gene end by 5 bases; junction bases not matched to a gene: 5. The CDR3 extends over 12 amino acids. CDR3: CSVVSGAHEQYF. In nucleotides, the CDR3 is TGCAGCGTTGTAAGCGGGGCGCACGAGCAGTACTTC.

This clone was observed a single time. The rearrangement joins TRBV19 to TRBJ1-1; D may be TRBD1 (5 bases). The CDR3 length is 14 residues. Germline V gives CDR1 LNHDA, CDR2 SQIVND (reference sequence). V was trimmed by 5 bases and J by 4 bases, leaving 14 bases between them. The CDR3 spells CASSSGREFTEAFF. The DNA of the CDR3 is TGTGCCAGTAGTTCGGGCAGGGAATTCACTGAAGCTTTCTTT.

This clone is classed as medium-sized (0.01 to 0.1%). The CDR3, as DNA: TGTGCCAGCAGTTTACAGACAGGGTATCACTCGAACACCGGGGAGCTGTTTTTT. Its protein is CASSLQTGYHSNTGELFF. The chain links TRBV27 to TRBJ2-2; 7 bases match TRBD1. After removal of 2 bases from V and 0 bases from J, the junction contained 9 bases not matched to a gene. Germline-derived CDR1 and CDR2 are MNHEY and SMNVEV (reference sequence). The CDR3 sequence is 18 residues long.

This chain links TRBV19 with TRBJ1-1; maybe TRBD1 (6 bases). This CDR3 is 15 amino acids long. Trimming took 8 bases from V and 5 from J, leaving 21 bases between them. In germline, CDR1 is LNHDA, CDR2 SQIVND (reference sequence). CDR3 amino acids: CASSHRASAGTEAFF. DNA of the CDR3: TGTGCCAGTTCCCACAGGGCCAGCGCGGGTACTGAAGCTTTCTTT.

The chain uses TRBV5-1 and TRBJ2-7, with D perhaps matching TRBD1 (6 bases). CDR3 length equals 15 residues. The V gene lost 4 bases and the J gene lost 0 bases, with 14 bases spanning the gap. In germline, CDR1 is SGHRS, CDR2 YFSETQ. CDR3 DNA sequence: TGCGCCAGCAGCCCATTGACAGGATACTCCTACGAGCAGTACTTC. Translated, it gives CASSPLTGYSYEQYF.

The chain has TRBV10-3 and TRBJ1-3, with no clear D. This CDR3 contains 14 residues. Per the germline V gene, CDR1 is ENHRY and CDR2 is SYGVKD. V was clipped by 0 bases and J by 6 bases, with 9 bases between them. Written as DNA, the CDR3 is TGTGCCATCAGTGAGTCGGGCAGAACAAACACCATATATTTT. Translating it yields CAISESGRTNTIYF.

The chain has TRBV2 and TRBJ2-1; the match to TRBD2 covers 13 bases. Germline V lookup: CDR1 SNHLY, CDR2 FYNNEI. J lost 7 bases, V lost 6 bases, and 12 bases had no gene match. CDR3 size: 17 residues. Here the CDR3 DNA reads TGTGCCAGCAGATACGTCACTAGCGGGGGGGCAGCAAATGAGCAGTTCTTC. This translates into CASRYVTSGGAANEQFF.

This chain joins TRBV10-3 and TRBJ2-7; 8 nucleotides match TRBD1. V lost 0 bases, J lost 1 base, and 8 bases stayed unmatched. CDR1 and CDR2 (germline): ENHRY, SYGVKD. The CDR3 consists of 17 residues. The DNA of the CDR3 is TGTGCCATCAGTGAGTCGATGCCTGGACAGGGATCCTACGAGCAGTACTTC. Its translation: CAISESMPGQGSYEQYF.

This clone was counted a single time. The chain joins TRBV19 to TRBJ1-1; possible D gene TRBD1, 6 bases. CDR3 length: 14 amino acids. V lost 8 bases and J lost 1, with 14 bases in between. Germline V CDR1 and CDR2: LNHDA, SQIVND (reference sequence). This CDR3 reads CASCRGQTNTEAFF. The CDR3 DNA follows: TGTGCCAGTTGCCGGGGACAAACGAACACTGAAGCTTTCTTT.

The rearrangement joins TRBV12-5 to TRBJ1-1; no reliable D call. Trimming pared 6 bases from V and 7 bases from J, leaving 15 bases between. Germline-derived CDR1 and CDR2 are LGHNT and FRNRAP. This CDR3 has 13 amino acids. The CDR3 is CASGRANWGEAFF. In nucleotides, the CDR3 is TGTGCTAGTGGGCGGGCGAATTGGGGTGAAGCTTTCTTT.

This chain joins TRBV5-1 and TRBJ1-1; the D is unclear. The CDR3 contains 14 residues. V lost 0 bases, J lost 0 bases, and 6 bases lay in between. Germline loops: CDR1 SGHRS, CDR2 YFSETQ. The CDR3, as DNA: TGCGCCAGCAGCTTGGCAGTTATGAACACTGAAGCTTTCTTT. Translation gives CASSLAVMNTEAFF.

CDR3 amino acids: CASSERKAGVANTEAFF. The CDR3 region has the DNA TGCGCCAGCAGTGAGCGGAAGGCCGGGGTCGCGAACACTGAAGCTTTCTTT. This chain uses TRBV10-2 with TRBJ1-1; no clear D. Germline V gene sequence: CDR1 WSHSY, CDR2 SAAADI. The ends were cut back, 2 bases at V and 1 base at J, with 17 bases in the middle. This CDR3 has 17 amino acids.

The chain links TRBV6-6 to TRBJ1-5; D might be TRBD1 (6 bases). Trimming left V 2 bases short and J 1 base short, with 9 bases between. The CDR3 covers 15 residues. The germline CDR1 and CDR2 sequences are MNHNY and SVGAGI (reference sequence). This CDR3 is CASSYIRGSNQPQHF. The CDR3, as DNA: TGTGCCAGCAGTTACATCAGGGGAAGCAATCAGCCCCAGCATTTT.

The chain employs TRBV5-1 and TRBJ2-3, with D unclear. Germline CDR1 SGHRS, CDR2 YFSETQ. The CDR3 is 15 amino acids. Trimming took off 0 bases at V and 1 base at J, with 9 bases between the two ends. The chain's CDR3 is CASSLETQGTDTQYF. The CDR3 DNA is TGCGCCAGCAGCTTGGAGACGCAGGGCACAGATACGCAGTATTTT. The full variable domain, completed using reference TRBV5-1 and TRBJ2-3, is KAGVTQTPRYLIKTRGQQVTLSCSPISGHRSVSWYQQTPGQGLQFLFEYFSETQRNKGNFPGRFSGRQFSNSRSEMNVSTLELGDSALYLCASSLETQGTDTQYFGPGTRLTVL.

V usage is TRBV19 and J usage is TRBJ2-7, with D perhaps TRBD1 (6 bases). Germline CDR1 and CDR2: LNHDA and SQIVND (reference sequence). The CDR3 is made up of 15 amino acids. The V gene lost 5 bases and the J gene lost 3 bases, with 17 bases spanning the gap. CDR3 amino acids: CASSLMAGDGYEQYF. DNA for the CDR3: TGTGCCAGTAGTCTTATGGCAGGGGACGGCTACGAGCAGTACTTC. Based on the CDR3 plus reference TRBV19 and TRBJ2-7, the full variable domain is DGGITQSPKYLFRKEGQNVTLSCEQNLNHDAMYWYRQDPGQGLRLIYYSQIVNDFQKGDIAEGYSVSREKKESFPLTVTSAQKNPTAFYLCASSLMAGDGYEQYFGPGTRLTVT.

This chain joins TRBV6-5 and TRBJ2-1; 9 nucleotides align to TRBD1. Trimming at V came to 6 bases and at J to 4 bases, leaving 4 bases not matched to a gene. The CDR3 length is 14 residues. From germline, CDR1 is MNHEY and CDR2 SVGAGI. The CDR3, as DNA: TGTGCCAGCAGCCCGGGACAGGGTTACAATGAGCAGTTCTTC. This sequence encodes CASSPGQGYNEQFF.